The next 15 T cell receptor beta chains were all read from a single sample in a study of T cell responses to AZD1222 COVID-19 vaccine. The assay was immunoSEQ multiplex PCR, and TCRdb's table has in-frame clones only and misses some. In the table there are fewer than 200,000 clones, about 90% of which are singletons. The specimen comprised peripheral blood, sampled on day 0 of AZD1222 vaccination. The receptors stem from an adult in good health.

The genes are TRBV7-9 and TRBJ2-1; no firm D call. This CDR3 comprises 11 residues. Germline values: CDR1 SEHNR, CDR2 FQNEAQ (reference sequence). V was trimmed by 4 bases and J by 9 bases, leaving 7 bases between them. The CDR3 reads CASSSGPEQFF. Written as DNA, the CDR3 is TGTGCCAGCAGCTCTGGACCTGAGCAGTTCTTC.

V gene TRBV19 combines with J gene TRBJ1-4, with 7 bases that match TRBD1. The germline CDR1 and CDR2 sequences are LNHDA and SQIVND (reference sequence). This CDR3 spans 15 amino acids. With V trimmed by 6 bases and J by 5 bases, 9 bases remained unmatched. CDR3 sequence reads: CASSMIGTENEKLFF. In DNA form, the CDR3 reads TGTGCCAGTAGCATGATAGGGACAGAGAATGAAAAACTGTTTTTT.

The V and J genes are TRBV7-9 and TRBJ1-2; TRBD1 matches 8 bases. Germline V gene sequence: CDR1 SEHNR, CDR2 FQNEAQ (reference sequence). After removal of 3 bases from V and 8 bases from J, the junction contained 11 bases not matched to a gene. This CDR3 has 15 amino acids. The CDR3 sequence: CASSLAGQGKGGYTF. The DNA for the CDR3 is TGTGCCAGCAGCTTGGCTGGACAGGGTAAAGGAGGCTACACCTTC.

This chain connects TRBV6-5 to TRBJ2-2; no clear D gene. Germline V gives CDR1 MNHEY, CDR2 SVGAGI. The length of the CDR3 is 12 residues. V lost 2 bases and J 6 bases, leaving 4 bases between the germline ends. This CDR3 is CASSYGAGELFF. In DNA form, the CDR3 reads TGTGCCAGCAGTTACGGGGCCGGGGAGCTGTTTTTT.

V gene TRBV10-3 combines with J gene TRBJ1-5, with D unresolved. Trimming cost V 2 bases and J 0 bases, with 5 bases left between them. The CDR3 loop spans 14 amino acids. Germline CDR1 ENHRY, CDR2 SYGVKD. The CDR3 sequence is CAISEKDSNQPQHF. The DNA of the CDR3 is TGTGCCATCAGTGAGAAGGATAGCAATCAGCCCCAGCATTTT.

This clone was seen just once. The J gene is TRBJ1-2, the V gene TRBV10-3; D is uncertain. Trimming stripped 0 bases from V and 7 bases from J, with 6 bases between. Germline values: CDR1 ENHRY, CDR2 SYGVKD. The CDR3 sequence is 12 residues long. For the CDR3, the DNA is TGTGCCATCAGTGAGTCGGTCCTTGGCTACACCTTC. Translating gives CAISESVLGYTF.

This clone has a handful of counts. The chain carries TRBV29-1 and TRBJ2-4; TRBD2 is a possible D gene (5 bases). Germline CDR1 and CDR2: SQVTM and ANQGSEA. Trimming removed 6 bases at V and 0 bases at J, with 9 bases between. This CDR3 is built from 13 residues. The CDR3 protein is CSVKAVAKNIQYF. The CDR3 region has the DNA TGCAGCGTAAAAGCGGTAGCCAAAAACATTCAGTACTTC.

The V gene is TRBV28, the J gene TRBJ2-2; unclear D gene. In germline, CDR1 is MDHEN, CDR2 SYDVKM. V gave up 8 bases and J gave up 0 bases, with 7 bases separating them. This CDR3 is 13 amino acids long. The CDR3 protein is CASRPSNTGELFF. The DNA of the CDR3 is TGTGCCAGCCGTCCGTCGAACACCGGGGAGCTGTTTTTT.

V and J are TRBV7-2 and TRBJ2-7, with D tentatively TRBD1 or TRBD2 (5 bases each). Per the germline V gene, CDR1 is SGHTA and CDR2 is FQGNSA. V was trimmed by 6 bases and J by 2 bases, leaving 17 bases between them. This CDR3 is built from 15 residues. This CDR3 reads CASSSLGDRAYEQYF. Here the CDR3 DNA reads TGTGCCAGCAGTTCGCTCGGGGACCGCGCCTACGAGCAGTACTTC.

This chain connects TRBV30 to TRBJ1-2, with unresolved D. The length of the CDR3 is 12 residues. Per germline, CDR1 GTSNPN and CDR2 SVGIG (reference sequence). V lost 2 bases and J 0 bases, leaving 4 bases between the germline ends. CDR3 protein: CAWSSSNYGYTF. DNA of the CDR3: TGTGCCTGGAGTTCCTCTAACTATGGCTACACCTTC.

The chain combines TRBV28 with TRBJ1-4; D is uncertain. Trimming left V 2 bases short and J 10 bases short, with 17 bases between. Germline V gene data show CDR1 as MDHEN and CDR2 as SYDVKM. The CDR3 sequence is 15 residues long. The CDR3, as DNA: TGTGCCAGCAGTTTAGCCAGCCCGCAGTTGGGAAAACTGTTTTTT. Amino acid sequence: CASSLASPQLGKLFF.

V gene TRBV24-1 combines with J gene TRBJ2-3; D is perhaps TRBD1 (6 bases). Between the trimmed V and J ends, which lost 10 bases and 1 base, there was a span of 17 bases. Germline V gene lookup returns CDR1 KGHDR and CDR2 SFDVKD. The CDR3 is made up of 15 amino acids. CDR3 sequence: CATTASRGRTDTQYF. The CDR3 DNA sequence: TGTGCCACAACCGCTTCCAGGGGACGCACAGATACGCAGTATTTT.

J is TRBJ1-3 and V is TRBV7-2; D ambiguous. There are 14 residues in the CDR3. V was cut by 1 base and J by 1 base, with 5 bases left in between. Germline V lookup: CDR1 SGHTA, CDR2 FQGNSA. Here the CDR3 reads CASSLGESGNTIYF. The CDR3 nucleotides are TGTGCCAGCAGCTTAGGGGAATCTGGAAACACCATATATTTT.

V usage is TRBV6-5 and J usage is TRBJ2-7; 9 bases line up with TRBD2. The CDR3 loop spans 15 amino acids. V shed 2 bases and J 0 bases; nucleotides not matched to a gene: 2. In germline, CDR1 is MNHEY, CDR2 SVGAGI. The DNA for the CDR3 is TGTGCCAGCAGTTACCTAGCGGGACCCTCCTACGAGCAGTACTTC. This encodes CASSYLAGPSYEQYF.

This chain joins TRBV4-3 and TRBJ1-4; D may be TRBD1 (5 bases). Germline CDR1 LGHNA, CDR2 YSLEER. The CDR3 spans 16 residues. Trimming removed 0 bases at V and 0 bases at J, with 8 bases between. CDR3 sequence: CASSQDWGTTNEKLFF. The CDR3 bases are TGCGCCAGCAGCCAAGATTGGGGGACAACTAATGAAAAACTGTTTTTT.